This TCR beta chain stems from a study of control samples from healthy donors and cancer patients. TCRdb's table, derived via immunoSEQ multiplex PCR, lists solely in-frame clones and lacks some. This table holds roughly 76,000 clones, 85% to 95% found once. Looked up from germline, CDR1 is SGHTA and CDR2 is FQGNSA. Deletions cut 4 bases from V and 15 bases from J, with 22 bases between. This CDR3 has 15 residues. Sequenced: blood. V gene TRBV7-2 combines with J gene TRBJ1-6, with TRBD1 as a possible D gene (5 bases). This TCR came from a woman aged 40 to 50 in good health. CDR3 DNA: TGTGCCAGCAGCTCGATGGCGTCGGGGCAAAGTCTCCTCCACTTT. The encoded protein is CASSSMASGQSLLHF.